This record looks at one T cell receptor (beta chain) sequence and its context. This record comes from a study of T cells after yellow fever vaccination. Across the study: SMART-Seq v4 Ultra Low Input prepared the low-cell-number fractions.

Germline CDR1 SGHVS, CDR2 FNYEAQ. The V and J ends lost 5 bases and 4 bases respectively, with 11 bases between them. The CDR3 is 13 residues long. TCRdb analysed the 5' RACE reads with MiXCR anew, one entry per CDR3 protein. The sample contains 450,000 to 550,000 distinct CDR3 sequences, roughly a fifth of which appear only once. The V gene is TRBV7-6, the J gene TRBJ1-1; D perhaps matches TRBD1 (5 bases). The sequence came from a man aged 25-45 years who received the YFV17D yellow fever vaccine. The specimen was PBMCs, collected 15 days after the yellow fever booster vaccination. The chain's CDR3 is CASSTYGGTEAFF. CDR3 bases: TGTGCCAGCAGCACATACGGGGGCACTGAAGCTTTCTTT.